Listed below are T cell receptor beta chains from one sample, sequenced in a study of cytomegalovirus exposure and HLA in healthy donors. The repertoire was sequenced with immunoSEQ multiplex PCR; TCRdb's copy has only in-frame clones and lacks some. The sample lists some 150,000 clones, 65% to 90% occurring once. The material sequenced was PBMCs. The receptors originated from a female donor in good health and CMV-seronegative. Both conserved end residues are part of each CDR3. The D gene is left open where the match is weak. Clone sizes are given selectively: once, few, many, or a class where the clone is expanded.

d_gene	abundance	v_gene	j_gene	CDR3nt	CDR3aa
TRBD1	-	TRBV2	TRBJ2-7	TGTGCCAGCAGTGAACAGGGGGACGAGCAGTACTTC	CASSEQGDEQYF
-	-	TRBV25-1	TRBJ2-1	TGTGCCAGCAGTTGGGACATGGGATATCAGCAGTTCTTC	CASSWDMGYQQFF
TRBD2	-	TRBV2	TRBJ2-7	TGTGCCAGCAGTGAAGCAGGCGGGGGACTCTCCTACGAGCAGTACTTC	CASSEAGGGLSYEQYF
-	-	TRBV29-1	TRBJ2-3	TGCAGCGTCGGGGTTGGAGATACGCAGTATTTT	CSVGVGDTQYF
-	once	TRBV5-6	TRBJ2-1	TGTGCCAGCAGCTTAAGGATTGGACTTGAGCAGTTCTTC	CASSLRIGLEQFF
-	-	TRBV2	TRBJ1-1	TGTGCCAGCAGTGAGCAGGGGCCCACTGAAGCTTTCTTT	CASSEQGPTEAFF
TRBD1	few	TRBV18	TRBJ1-1	TGTGCCAGCTCACCGGGACAGGGGAACACTGAAGCTTTCTTT	CASSPGQGNTEAFF
-	-	TRBV19	TRBJ1-5	TGTGCCAGTAGTATCTTGGCAGATAGCAATCAGCCCCAGCATTTT	CASSILADSNQPQHF
TRBD2	-	TRBV5-1	TRBJ2-3	TGCGCCAGCAGCAGAGGACTAGCGGCTAGCACAGATACGCAGTATTTT	CASSRGLAASTDTQYF
-	few	TRBV25-1	TRBJ1-4	TGTGCCAGCAGGGAGGGTGGTAATGAAAAACTGTTTTTT	CASREGGNEKLFF
TRBD1	-	TRBV5-8	TRBJ2-3	TGTGCCAGCAGCGAGGACAGGGCTACAGATACGCAGTATTTT	CASSEDRATDTQYF
-	once	TRBV5-8	TRBJ1-1	TGTGCCAGCAGCTTCGGAGAGGCCACTGAAGCTTTCTTT	CASSFGEATEAFF
TRBD2	-	TRBV7-9	TRBJ2-5	TGTGCCAGCAGGGGAGGTAGTTCGGGAGGGCCAAGTGAGACCCAGTACTTC	CASRGGSSGGPSETQYF
-	few	TRBV14	TRBJ2-3	TGTGCCAGCAGCAAAGATGTGGGACTGCCTAGCACAGATACGCAGTATTTT	CASSKDVGLPSTDTQYF
TRBD1	once	TRBV2	TRBJ2-1	TGTGCCAGCAGTCCGGGACAGGGCTACAATGAGCAGTTCTTC	CASSPGQGYNEQFF
TRBD2	-	TRBV2	TRBJ2-3	TGTGCCAGCAGTGATTTAACTAGCGGAACAGATACGCAGTATTTT	CASSDLTSGTDTQYF
TRBD1	-	TRBV10-2	TRBJ1-5	TGCGCCAGCACCCGGACAGGGGGCAATCAGCCCCAGCATTTT	CASTRTGGNQPQHF
TRBD1	-	TRBV6-5	TRBJ1-5	TGTGCCAGCAGCCGCGACAGGGCCCTCAATCAGCCCCAGCATTTT	CASSRDRALNQPQHF
TRBD1	-	TRBV28	TRBJ2-7	TGTGCCAGCAGTCCGACAGGGAAAAAATCCTACGAGCAGTACTTC	CASSPTGKKSYEQYF
TRBD1	-	TRBV6-1	TRBJ1-2	TGTGCCAGCAGCCCGGACAGGACCATTAACTATGGCTACACCTTC	CASSPDRTINYGYTF
TRBD1	-	TRBV29-1	TRBJ2-7	TGCAGCGCCGACGGGACAGGCTACGAGCAGTACTTC	CSADGTGYEQYF
-	-	TRBV5-6	TRBJ1-3	TGTGCCAGCAGCCCGGTTGGGGGCCTCTCTGGAAACACCATATATTTT	CASSPVGGLSGNTIYF
TRBD1	-	TRBV5-6	TRBJ2-7	TGTGCCAGCAGCCCCGAACGTGGACAGGGCGGGGAGCAGTACTTC	CASSPERGQGGEQYF
-	-	TRBV28	TRBJ2-7	TGTGCCAGCAGTCTAGAACGCTGGTCCTACGAGCAGTACTTC	CASSLERWSYEQYF
-	-	TRBV5-4	TRBJ1-5	TGTGCCAGCAGCCTGCCCGGGGAGCCCCAGCATTTT	CASSLPGEPQHF
TRBD1	-	TRBV7-2	TRBJ2-7	TGTGCCAGCAGCTTTCAGTGGGGACAGGGCACCTACGAGCAGTACTTC	CASSFQWGQGTYEQYF
TRBD1	-	TRBV10-3	TRBJ1-2	TGTGCCATCAGTGGGGGACAGGGGAGCTCTAACTATGGCTACACCTTC	CAISGGQGSSNYGYTF
-	once	TRBV11-2	TRBJ2-7	TGTGCCAGCAGCTTAGCCGGACAAGGCTACGAGCAGTACTTC	CASSLAGQGYEQYF
TRBD1	-	TRBV13	TRBJ1-1	TGTGCCAGCAGCCGAACAACCGGGACAGGGTTTTCGTTT	CASSRTTGTGFSF
-	-	TRBV27	TRBJ2-2	TGTGCCAGCAGTTTAGTTCTAGCGAACACCGGGGAGCTGTTTTTT	CASSLVLANTGELFF
-	-	TRBV9	TRBJ2-2	TGTGCCAGCAGCGACCCGGACACCGGGGAGCTGTTTTTT	CASSDPDTGELFF
TRBD1	-	TRBV28	TRBJ2-7	TGTGCCAGCAGTTCGAACCTCCGGGACAGGGTCGTCTTC	CASSSNLRDRVVF
TRBD2	-	TRBV6-5	TRBJ2-1	TGTGCCAGCAGGTCTAGCGGGAGCGCCAATGAGCAGTTCTTC	CASRSSGSANEQFF
TRBD2	few	TRBV30	TRBJ2-7	TGTGCCTGGAGTAGACTAGCGAACTACGAGCAGTACTTC	CAWSRLANYEQYF
TRBD2	-	TRBV15	TRBJ2-3	TGTGCCACCAGCGGACGACTAGCGGGAGGCACAGATACGCAGTATTTT	CATSGRLAGGTDTQYF
-	few	TRBV10-3	TRBJ1-4	TGTGCCATCAGTGAGTCGGGCGGAGGTAATGAAAAACTGTTTTTT	CAISESGGGNEKLFF
-	few	TRBV12-5	TRBJ1-5	TGTGCTAGTGGTTCGGGAGATAGCAATCAGCCCCAGCATTTT	CASGSGDSNQPQHF
-	once	TRBV12-2	TRBJ2-7	TGTGCAAGTCGCGAAGGGACTAGCGGGAGCTACGAGCAGTACTTC	CASREGTSGSYEQYF
TRBD2	-	TRBV6-1	TRBJ2-3	TGTGCCAGCAGTGAAGTAGCGGGAGCCTATAGCACAGATACGCAGTATTTT	CASSEVAGAYSTDTQYF
-	-	TRBV2	TRBJ1-1	TGTGCCAGCAGCTTTTATACTGAAGCTTTCTTT	CASSFYTEAFF
TRBD1	-	TRBV29-1	TRBJ2-7	TGCAGCATTCGCGACAGGGGGTCCTACGAGCAGTACTTC	CSIRDRGSYEQYF
-	-	TRBV9	TRBJ1-3	TGTGCCAGCAGAGGGGCGAGCTCTGGAAACACCATATATTTT	CASRGASSGNTIYF
TRBD1	-	TRBV25-1	TRBJ2-5	TGTGCCAGCAGTGAGGGACAGCACCTAAAAGAGACCCAGTACTTC	CASSEGQHLKETQYF
-	-	TRBV10-1	TRBJ1-4	TGCGCCAGCAGTGAGGGCAGGCTAACTAATGAAAAACTGTTTTTT	CASSEGRLTNEKLFF
TRBD1	-	TRBV29-1	TRBJ1-6	TGCAGCGTTGAAATTGAGGGGACAGGGTCGCCTGCCCTCCACTTT	CSVEIEGTGSPALHF
-	-	TRBV27	TRBJ1-1	TGTGCCAGCAGTTTAAAGACAGACAGGAACACTGAAGCTTTCTTT	CASSLKTDRNTEAFF
-	-	TRBV28	TRBJ1-1	TGTGCCAGCAGTTTAGAGGACATGAACACTGAAGCTTTCTTT	CASSLEDMNTEAFF
TRBD2	-	TRBV27	TRBJ2-1	TGTGCCAGCAGTTCTCTAGCGGGAGGGGGATACAATGAGCAGTTCTTC	CASSSLAGGGYNEQFF
TRBD1	-	TRBV6-5	TRBJ2-7	TGTGCCAGCACTCCGGCGGGGACAGGGGGCCCTTACTTC	CASTPAGTGGPYF